Presented here are 11 T cell receptor beta chains from one specimen sequenced in a study of T cells in Graves' hyperthyroidism and ophthalmopathy. TCR beta CDR3 regions were amplified from RNA transcripts. HTBI primers drove first-round RT-PCR of the TCR CDR3. TCRdb re-derived calls from the multiplex PCR reads in MiXCR, one entry per CDR3 protein. Among hundreds of thousands of distinct CDR3 sequences listed, approximately 14% were seen once. Sample: blood. The receptor source for this set is a woman in her late teens or twenties with Graves' hyperthyroidism.

The J gene is TRBJ2-3, the V gene TRBV27; D is unclear. The length of the CDR3 is 15 residues. In germline, CDR1 is MNHEY, CDR2 SMNVEV (reference sequence). V was shortened by 4 bases and J by 6 bases, with 17 bases between the two germline ends. CDR3 DNA: TGTGCCAGCAGTTCCCACCTAAGCCGGCGGGATACGCAGTATTTT. Amino acids: CASSSHLSRRDTQYF.

The V and J genes are TRBV19 and TRBJ1-5; 10 bases map to TRBD1. This CDR3 is 15 amino acids long. V shed 5 bases, J shed 2 bases, and the junction held 3 bases outside the gene matches. CDR1 is LNHDA and CDR2 is SQIVND in the germline V gene (reference sequence). CDR3 residues: CASSDRGLGNQPQHF. CDR3 in DNA: TGTGCCAGTAGTGACAGGGGGCTGGGCAATCAGCCCCAGCATTTT.

This clonotype was seen ten or more times. The chain employs TRBV7-2 and TRBJ2-1; 16 nucleotides match TRBD2. The germline CDR1 and CDR2 sequences are SGHTA and FQGNSA. The CDR3 covers 16 residues. V was pared by 1 base and J by 10 bases, with 4 bases of the junction left unmatched. CDR3 nucleotides: TGTGCCAGCAGCTTAGTGGGGACTAGCGGGAGGGAGGAGCAGTTCTTC. Translating gives CASSLVGTSGREEQFF.

For this clonotype: Because it lacks the conserved phenylalanine or tryptophan at the end, this CDR3 is likely a read error. The J gene is TRBJ1-4, the V gene TRBV7-9, with D perhaps TRBD1 (6 bases). CDR1 and CDR2 (germline): SEHNR, FQNEAQ (reference sequence). V was clipped by 5 bases and J by 5 bases, with 15 bases between them. This CDR3 region has 15 residues. The CDR3 is CASSNRDYPNEKLFC. The CDR3 DNA follows: TGTGCCAGCAGCAACAGGGATTACCCCAATGAAAAACTGTTTTGT.

This clonotype turned up a few times. The rearrangement links TRBV4-2 to TRBJ1-6, with D tentatively TRBD1 (5 bases). Germline CDR1 LGHNA, CDR2 YNFKEQ. V lost 5 bases to trimming and J lost 0 bases, with 17 bases between them. The CDR3 spans 18 residues. CDR3 sequence (DNA): TGTGCCAGCAGCTTAGATAAGAAGGGGAGCTCCTATAATTCACCCCTCCACTTT. It codes for CASSLDKKGSSYNSPLHF.

J is TRBJ2-1 and V is TRBV19, with 8 bases identical to TRBD1. V lost 4 bases to trimming and J lost 10 bases; unmatched junction nucleotides: 12. Germline loops: CDR1 LNHDA, CDR2 SQIVND (reference sequence). CDR3 length: 15 residues. This chain's CDR3 is CASSTTGTGRPEQFF. The CDR3 DNA is TGTGCCAGTAGTACCACCGGGACAGGAAGACCAGAGCAGTTCTTC.

V is TRBV18 and J is TRBJ2-3, with D perhaps TRBD2 (5 bases). Germline CDR1 is KGHSH and CDR2 is LQKENI. Trimming pared 3 bases from V and 4 bases from J, leaving 11 bases between. The CDR3 totals 14 residues. The chain's CDR3 is CASSPGDSADTQYF. The CDR3 region has the DNA TGTGCCAGCTCACCGGGAGATTCAGCAGATACGCAGTATTTT. Based on the CDR3 plus reference TRBV18 and TRBJ2-3, the full variable domain is NAGVMQNPRHLVRRRGQEARLRCSPMKGHSHVYWYRQLPEEGLKFMVYLQKENIIDESGMPKERFSAEFPKEGPSILRIQQVVRGDSAAYFCASSPGDSADTQYFGPGTRLTVL.

V is TRBV10-1 and J is TRBJ1-5; 9 positions match TRBD1. The CDR3 loop spans 16 amino acids. The V gene's germline CDR1 is WNHNN and CDR2 SYGVQD (reference sequence). The V gene end was trimmed by 6 bases and the J gene end by 2 bases; junction bases not matched to a gene: 8. The CDR3 loop reads CASRYYRGRGNQPQHF. Here the CDR3 DNA reads TGCGCCAGCAGATATTACAGGGGGCGCGGCAATCAGCCCCAGCATTTT.

Ten or more counts support this clonotype. The chain combines TRBV12-3 or TRBV12-4 with TRBJ1-1, with 7 positions matching TRBD1. V was pared by 6 bases and J by 7 bases, with 11 bases of the junction left unmatched. The CDR3 extends over 14 amino acids. The CDR3 coding sequence is TGTGCCAGCAGACAACAGGGGTTGTTTGTTGAAGCTTTCTTT. This encodes CASRQQGLFVEAFF.

This clonotype was counted ten times or more. The rearrangement joins TRBV30 to TRBJ2-2; either TRBD1 or TRBD2 may fit D (5 bases each). The V end was cut by 1 base, the J end by 3 bases, with 6 bases between. Germline V gene sequence: CDR1 GTSNPN, CDR2 SVGIG (reference sequence). The CDR3 sequence is 13 residues long. CDR3 sequence (DNA): TGTGCCTGGAGTGGGGGGTACACCGGGGAGCTGTTTTTT. This encodes CAWSGGYTGELFF.

The chain couples TRBV6-1 to TRBJ2-1; 8 nucleotides agree with TRBD2. Germline CDR1 and CDR2: MNHNS and SASEGT. This CDR3 is built from 14 residues. J lost 7 bases, V lost 5 bases, and 7 bases had no gene match. CDR3 in DNA: TGTGCCAGCAGTTACGCGGCTAGCGGGAATGAGCAGTTCTTC. This translates into CASSYAASGNEQFF.